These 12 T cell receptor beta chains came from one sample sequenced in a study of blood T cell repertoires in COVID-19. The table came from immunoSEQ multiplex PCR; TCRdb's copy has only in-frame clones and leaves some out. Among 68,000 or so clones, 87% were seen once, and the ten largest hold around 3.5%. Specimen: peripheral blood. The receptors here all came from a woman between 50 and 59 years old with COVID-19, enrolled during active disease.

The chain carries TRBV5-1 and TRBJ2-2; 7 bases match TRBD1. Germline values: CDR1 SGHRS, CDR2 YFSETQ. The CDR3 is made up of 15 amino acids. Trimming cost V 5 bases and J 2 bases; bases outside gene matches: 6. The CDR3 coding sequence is TGCGCCAGCAGTACCGGACAGGCCAACACCGGGGAGCTGTTTTTT. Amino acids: CASSTGQANTGELFF.

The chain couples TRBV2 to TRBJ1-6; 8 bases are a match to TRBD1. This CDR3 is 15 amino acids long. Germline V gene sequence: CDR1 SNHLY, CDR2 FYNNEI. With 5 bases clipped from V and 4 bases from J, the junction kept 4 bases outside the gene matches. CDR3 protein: CASSLQGAYNSPLHF. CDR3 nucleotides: TGTGCCAGCAGTCTTCAGGGGGCGTATAATTCACCCCTCCACTTT.

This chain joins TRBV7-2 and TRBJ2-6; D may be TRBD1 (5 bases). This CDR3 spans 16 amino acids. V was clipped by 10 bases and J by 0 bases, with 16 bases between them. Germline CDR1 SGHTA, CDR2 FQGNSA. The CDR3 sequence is CAKGLMMSSGANVLTF. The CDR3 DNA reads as TGTGCCAAGGGGTTGATGATGTCCTCTGGGGCCAACGTCCTGACTTTC.

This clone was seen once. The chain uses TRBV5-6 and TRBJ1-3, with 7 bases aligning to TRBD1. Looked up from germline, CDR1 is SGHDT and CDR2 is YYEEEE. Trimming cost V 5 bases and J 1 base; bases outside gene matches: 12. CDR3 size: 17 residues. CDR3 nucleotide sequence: TGTGCCAGCAGTCGGGCCTATGGGACAGAGTCTGGAAACACCATATATTTT. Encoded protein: CASSRAYGTESGNTIYF.

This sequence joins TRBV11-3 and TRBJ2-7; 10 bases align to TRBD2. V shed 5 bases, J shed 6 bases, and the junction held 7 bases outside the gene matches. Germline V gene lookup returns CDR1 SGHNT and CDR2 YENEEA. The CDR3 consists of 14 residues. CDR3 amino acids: CASSPRLAGAEQYF. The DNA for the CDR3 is TGTGCCAGCAGCCCCCGCCTAGCGGGAGCCGAGCAGTACTTC.

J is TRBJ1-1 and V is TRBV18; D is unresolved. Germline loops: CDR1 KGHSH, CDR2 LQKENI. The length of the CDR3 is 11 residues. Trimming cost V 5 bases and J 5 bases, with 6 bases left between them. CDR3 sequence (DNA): TGTGCCAGCTCAAATAGAACTGAAGCTTTCTTT. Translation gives CASSNRTEAFF.

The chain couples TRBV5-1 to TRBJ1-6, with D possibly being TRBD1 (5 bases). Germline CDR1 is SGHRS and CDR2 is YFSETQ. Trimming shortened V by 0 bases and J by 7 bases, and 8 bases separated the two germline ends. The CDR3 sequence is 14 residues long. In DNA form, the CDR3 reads TGCGCCAGCAGCTTGGGACAGCCGAATTCACCCCTCCACTTT. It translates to CASSLGQPNSPLHF.

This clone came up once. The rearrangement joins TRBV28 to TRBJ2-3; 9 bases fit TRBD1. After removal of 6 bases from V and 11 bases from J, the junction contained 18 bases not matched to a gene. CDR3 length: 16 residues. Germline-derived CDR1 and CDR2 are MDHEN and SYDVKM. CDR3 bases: TGTGCCAGCAGCACACTATCCGGGACAGGGCCAATGGGGCAGTATTTT. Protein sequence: CASSTLSGTGPMGQYF.

The CDR3 region has the DNA TGTGCCAGCAGCGTTGGCCCCAGGGATCAGCCCCAGCATTTT. This codes for CASSVGPRDQPQHF. The chain has TRBV9 and TRBJ1-5; D is possibly TRBD1 (5 bases). The CDR3 runs to 14 residues. The V and J ends lost 2 bases and 5 bases respectively, with 11 bases between them. Germline V gene lookup returns CDR1 SGDLS and CDR2 YYNGEE.

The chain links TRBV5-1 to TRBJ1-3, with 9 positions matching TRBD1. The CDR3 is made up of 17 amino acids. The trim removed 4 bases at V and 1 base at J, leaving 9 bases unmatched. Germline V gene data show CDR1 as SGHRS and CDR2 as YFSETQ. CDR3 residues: CASSPQGAHSSGNTIYF. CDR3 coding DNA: TGCGCCAGCAGCCCACAGGGGGCACATTCTTCTGGAAACACCATATATTTT.

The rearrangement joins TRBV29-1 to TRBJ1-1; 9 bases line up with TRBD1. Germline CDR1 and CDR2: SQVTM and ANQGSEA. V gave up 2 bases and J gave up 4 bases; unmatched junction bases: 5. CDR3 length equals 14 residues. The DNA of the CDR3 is TGCAGCGTTGAATACCGGGACAGGGCCACTGAAGCTTTCTTT. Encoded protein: CSVEYRDRATEAFF.

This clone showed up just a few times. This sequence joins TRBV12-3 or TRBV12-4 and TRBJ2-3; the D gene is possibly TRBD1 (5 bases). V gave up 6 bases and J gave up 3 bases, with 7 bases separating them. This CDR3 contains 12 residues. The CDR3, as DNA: TGTGCCAGCAGCCCAGGGACAGATACGCAGTATTTT. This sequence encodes CASSPGTDTQYF.